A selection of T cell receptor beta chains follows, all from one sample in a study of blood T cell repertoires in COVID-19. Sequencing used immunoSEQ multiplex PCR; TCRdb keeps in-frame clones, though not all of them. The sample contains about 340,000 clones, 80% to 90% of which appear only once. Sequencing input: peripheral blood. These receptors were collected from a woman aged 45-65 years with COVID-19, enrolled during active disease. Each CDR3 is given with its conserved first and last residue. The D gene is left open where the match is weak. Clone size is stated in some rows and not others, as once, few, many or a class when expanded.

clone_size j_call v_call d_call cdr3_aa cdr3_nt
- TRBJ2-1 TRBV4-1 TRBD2 CASSHPGLAGGREQFF TGCGCCAGCAGCCACCCGGGACTAGCGGGGGGGAGGGAGCAGTTCTTC
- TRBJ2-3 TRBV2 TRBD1 CASSPDRNTDTQYF TGTGCCAGCAGTCCGGACAGGAACACAGATACGCAGTATTTT
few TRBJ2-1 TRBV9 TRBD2 CASSVEGGSSYNEQFF TGTGCCAGCAGCGTAGAAGGCGGGAGCTCCTACAATGAGCAGTTCTTC
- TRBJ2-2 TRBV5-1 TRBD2 CASSYLAGDTGELFF TGCGCCAGCAGCTATCTAGCGGGAGACACCGGGGAGCTGTTTTTT
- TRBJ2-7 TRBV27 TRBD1 CASSTTGGGEQYF TGTGCCAGCAGCACCACAGGGGGTGGGGAGCAGTACTTC
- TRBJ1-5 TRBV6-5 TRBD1 CASSPGTGYNQPQHF TGTGCCAGCAGCCCCGGGACAGGATACAATCAGCCCCAGCATTTT
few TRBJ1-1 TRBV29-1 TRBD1 CSARQGRGMNTEAFF TGCAGCGCACGACAGGGTAGGGGGATGAACACTGAAGCTTTCTTT
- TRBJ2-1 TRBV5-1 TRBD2 CASSPGGRVAGLNEQFF TGCGCCAGCAGCCCCGGGGGGAGGGTAGCGGGACTCAATGAGCAGTTCTTC
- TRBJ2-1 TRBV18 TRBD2 CASSHFFTSGKNNEQFF TGTGCCAGCTCACACTTTTTTACTAGCGGGAAGAACAATGAGCAGTTCTTC
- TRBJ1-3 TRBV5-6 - CASSLIQNSGNTIYF TGTGCCAGCAGCTTGATACAGAACTCTGGAAACACCATATATTTT
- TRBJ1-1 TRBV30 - CAWTRETKNTEAFF TGTGCCTGGACCCGTGAAACAAAGAACACTGAAGCTTTCTTT
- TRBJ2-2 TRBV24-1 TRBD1 CATRKGDRNTGELFF TGTGCCACCAGGAAGGGGGACAGAAACACCGGGGAGCTGTTTTTT
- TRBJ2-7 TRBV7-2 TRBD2 CASSGTSGSREQYF TGTGCCAGCAGCGGGACTAGCGGGAGTCGGGAGCAGTACTTC
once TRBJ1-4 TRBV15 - CATSRAGVKEKLFF TGTGCCACCAGCAGAGCAGGGGTTAAAGAAAAACTGTTTTTT
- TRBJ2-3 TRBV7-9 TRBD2 CASSPGLAGWVGDTQYF TGTGCCAGCAGCCCAGGACTAGCGGGATGGGTCGGGGATACGCAGTATTTT
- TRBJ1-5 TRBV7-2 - CASSLAGVSNQPQHF TGTGCCAGCAGCTTAGCAGGGGTCAGCAATCAGCCCCAGCATTTT
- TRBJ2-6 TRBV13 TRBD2 CASSLDLAGGGSGANVLTF TGTGCCAGCAGCTTAGATCTAGCGGGAGGAGGTTCTGGGGCCAACGTCCTGACTTTC
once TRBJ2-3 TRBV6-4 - CASRAGLSTDTQYF TGTGCCAGCAGGGCGGGACTTAGCACAGATACGCAGTATTTT
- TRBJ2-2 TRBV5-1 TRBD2 CASSAGLAGSVGTGELFF TGCGCCAGCAGCGCAGGACTAGCGGGGAGTGTGGGCACCGGGGAGCTGTTTTTT
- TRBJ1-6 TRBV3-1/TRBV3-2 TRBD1 CASSQGTGEASPLHF TGTGCCAGCAGCCAAGGGACAGGGGAGGCATCACCCCTCCACTTT
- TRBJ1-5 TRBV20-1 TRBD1 CSASAGQGGQPQHF TGCAGTGCTAGTGCTGGACAGGGCGGTCAGCCCCAGCATTTT
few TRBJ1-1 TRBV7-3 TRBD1 CASSPGGHDEAFF TGTGCCAGCAGCCCAGGGGGCCACGATGAAGCTTTCTTT
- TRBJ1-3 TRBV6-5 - CASSHRESSGNTIYF TGTGCCAGCAGTCACAGGGAGTCGTCAGGAAACACCATATATTTT
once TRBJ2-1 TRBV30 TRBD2 CAWSVDWSSGRVNEQFF TGTGCCTGGAGTGTAGATTGGAGTAGCGGGAGGGTAAATGAGCAGTTCTTC
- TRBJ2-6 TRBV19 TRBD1 CASSTTGGTSGANVLTF TGTGCCAGTAGTACGACAGGGGGGACCTCTGGGGCCAACGTCCTGACTTTC
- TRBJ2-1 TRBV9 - CASSAEGFSYNEQFF TGTGCCAGCAGCGCTGAGGGTTTCTCCTACAATGAGCAGTTCTTC
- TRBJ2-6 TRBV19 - CASSISPSGANVLTF TGTGCCAGTAGTATATCCCCTTCTGGGGCCAACGTCCTGACTTTC
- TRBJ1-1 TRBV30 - CAWSREPLNTEAFF TGTGCCTGGAGTAGGGAGCCTCTAAACACTGAAGCTTTCTTT
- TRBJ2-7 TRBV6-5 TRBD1 CASGGQGPEQYF TGTGCCAGCGGGGGACAGGGACCCGAGCAGTACTTC
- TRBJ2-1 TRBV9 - CASSSSGTTRGYNEQFF TGTGCCAGCAGCTCCTCCGGGACCACAAGGGGGTACAATGAGCAGTTCTTC
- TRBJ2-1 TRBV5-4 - CASSLRSSSYNEQFF TGTGCCAGCAGCTTAAGGTCTAGCTCCTACAATGAGCAGTTCTTC
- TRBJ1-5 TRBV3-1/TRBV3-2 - CASSQARGGNQPQHF TGTGCCAGCAGCCAGGCCAGGGGTGGCAATCAGCCCCAGCATTTT
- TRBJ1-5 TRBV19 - CASSIDPANAIQPQHF TGTGCCAGTAGTATAGATCCAGCGAACGCGATTCAGCCCCAGCATTTT
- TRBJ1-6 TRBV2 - CASSEEDHSPLHF TGTGCCAGCAGTGAGGAGGACCATTCACCCCTCCACTTT
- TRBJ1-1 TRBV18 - CASSPYMNTEAFF TGTGCCAGCTCACCTTACATGAACACTGAAGCTTTCTTT
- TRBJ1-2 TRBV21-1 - CASSSSDKSNYGYTF TGTGCCAGCAGCTCCTCGGACAAATCAAACTATGGCTACACCTTC
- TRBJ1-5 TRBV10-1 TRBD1 CARPGQASNQPQHF TGCGCCAGGCCGGGACAGGCGAGCAATCAGCCCCAGCATTTT
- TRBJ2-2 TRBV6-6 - CASSYRTMAVSGELFF TGTGCCAGCAGTTACCGCACAATGGCCGTCTCCGGGGAGCTGTTTTTT
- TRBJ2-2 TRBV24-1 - CATSVDRATGELFF TGTGCCACCAGTGTGGACAGAGCCACCGGGGAGCTGTTTTTT
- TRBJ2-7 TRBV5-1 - CASSLTGSYEQYF TGCGCCAGCAGCTTAACGGGTTCCTACGAGCAGTACTTC
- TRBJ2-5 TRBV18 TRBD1 CASSPLVQGAGETQYF TGTGCCAGCTCACCACTCGTACAGGGGGCTGGAGAGACCCAGTACTTC
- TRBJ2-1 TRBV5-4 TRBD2 CASSGMTSGVNNEQFF TGTGCCAGCAGCGGGATGACTAGCGGTGTGAACAATGAGCAGTTCTTC
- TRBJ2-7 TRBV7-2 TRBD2 CASSFQPGLAYYEQYF TGTGCCAGCAGCTTTCAACCGGGACTAGCTTACTACGAGCAGTACTTC
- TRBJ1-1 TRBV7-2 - CASSQSSTHSTEAFF TGTGCCAGCAGCCAATCCTCGACACACTCCACTGAAGCTTTCTTT